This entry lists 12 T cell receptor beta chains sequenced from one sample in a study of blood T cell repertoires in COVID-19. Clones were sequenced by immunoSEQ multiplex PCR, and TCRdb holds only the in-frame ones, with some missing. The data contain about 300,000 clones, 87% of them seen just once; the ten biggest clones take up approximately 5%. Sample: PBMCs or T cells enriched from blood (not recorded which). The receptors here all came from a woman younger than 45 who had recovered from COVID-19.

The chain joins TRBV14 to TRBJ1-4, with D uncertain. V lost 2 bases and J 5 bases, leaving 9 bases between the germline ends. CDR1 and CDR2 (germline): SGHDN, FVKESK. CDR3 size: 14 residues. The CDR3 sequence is CASSQSRGNEKLFF. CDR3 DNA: TGTGCCAGCAGCCAAAGTAGAGGGAATGAAAAACTGTTTTTT.

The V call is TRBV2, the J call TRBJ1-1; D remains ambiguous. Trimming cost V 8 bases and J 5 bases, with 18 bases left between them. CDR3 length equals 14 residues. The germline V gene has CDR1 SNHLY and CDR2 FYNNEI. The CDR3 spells CASDTRPQRTEAFF. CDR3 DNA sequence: TGTGCCAGCGATACCCGGCCCCAGAGGACTGAAGCTTTCTTT.

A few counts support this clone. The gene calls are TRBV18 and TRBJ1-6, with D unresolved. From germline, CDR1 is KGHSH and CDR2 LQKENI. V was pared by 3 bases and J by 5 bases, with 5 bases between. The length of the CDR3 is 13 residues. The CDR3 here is CASSPIDNSPLHF. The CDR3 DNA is TGTGCCAGCTCACCGATAGATAATTCACCCCTCCACTTT.

This CDR3 is CASSPPSSQETQYF. DNA of the CDR3: TGTGCCAGCTCACCTCCTAGCAGTCAAGAGACCCAGTACTTC. The chain has TRBV18 and TRBJ2-5, with a tentative D call TRBD2 (5 bases). The V gene's germline CDR1 is KGHSH and CDR2 LQKENI. This CDR3 contains 14 residues. Trimming removed 3 bases at V and 2 bases at J, with 10 bases between.

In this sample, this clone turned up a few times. The CDR3 coding sequence is TGTGCCAGCAGCCTGGGACAGCTTTACGAGCAGTACTTC. Protein product: CASSLGQLYEQYF. The genes are TRBV11-1 and TRBJ2-7; TRBD1 agrees at 7 bases. This CDR3 is 13 amino acids long. The germline V gene has CDR1 SGHAT and CDR2 FQDESV (reference sequence). After removal of 5 bases from V and 4 bases from J, the junction contained 5 bases not matched to a gene.

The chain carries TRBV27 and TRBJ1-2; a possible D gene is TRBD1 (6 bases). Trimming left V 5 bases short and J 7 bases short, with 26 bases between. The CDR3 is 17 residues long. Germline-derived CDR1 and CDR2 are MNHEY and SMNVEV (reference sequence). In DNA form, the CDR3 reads TGTGCCAGCAGTGCCGGATTCGGCGGGGGCAACTGGGGTGGCTACACCTTC. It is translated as CASSAGFGGGNWGGYTF.

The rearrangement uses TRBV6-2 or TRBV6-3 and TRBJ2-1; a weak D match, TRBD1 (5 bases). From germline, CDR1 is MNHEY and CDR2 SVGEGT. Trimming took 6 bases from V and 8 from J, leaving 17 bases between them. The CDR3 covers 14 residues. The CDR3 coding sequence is TGTGCCAGCAGCCTCGACGGAGAAGGGGATGAGCAGTTCTTC. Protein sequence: CASSLDGEGDEQFF.

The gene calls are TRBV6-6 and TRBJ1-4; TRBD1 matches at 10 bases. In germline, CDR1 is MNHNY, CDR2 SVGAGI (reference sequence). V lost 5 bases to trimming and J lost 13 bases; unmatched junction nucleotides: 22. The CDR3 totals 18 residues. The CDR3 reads CASSPRQGAREANFRLFF. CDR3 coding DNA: TGTGCCAGCAGTCCAAGACAGGGGGCCCGCGAGGCCAATTTTAGACTGTTTTTT.

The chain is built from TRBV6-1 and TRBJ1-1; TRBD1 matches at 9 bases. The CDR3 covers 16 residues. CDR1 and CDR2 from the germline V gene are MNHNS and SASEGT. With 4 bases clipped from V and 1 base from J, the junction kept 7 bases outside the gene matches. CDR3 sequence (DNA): TGTGCCAGCAGTGCCCGGGGACAGGGTTCGAACACTGAAGCTTTCTTT. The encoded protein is CASSARGQGSNTEAFF.

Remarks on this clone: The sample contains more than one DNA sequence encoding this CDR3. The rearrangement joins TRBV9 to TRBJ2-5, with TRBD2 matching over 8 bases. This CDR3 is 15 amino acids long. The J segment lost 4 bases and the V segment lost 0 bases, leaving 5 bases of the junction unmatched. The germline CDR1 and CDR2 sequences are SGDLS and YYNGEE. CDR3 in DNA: TGTGCCAGCAGCGTAGCGGGGGGGGCGGGAGAGACCCAGTACTTC. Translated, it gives CASSVAGGAGETQYF.

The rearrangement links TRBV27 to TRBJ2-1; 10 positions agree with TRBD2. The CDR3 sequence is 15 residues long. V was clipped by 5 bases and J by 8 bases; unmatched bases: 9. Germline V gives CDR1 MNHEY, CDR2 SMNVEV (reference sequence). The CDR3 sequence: CASSMVLAGVHEQFF. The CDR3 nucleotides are TGTGCCAGCAGTATGGTCCTAGCGGGGGTTCATGAGCAGTTCTTC.

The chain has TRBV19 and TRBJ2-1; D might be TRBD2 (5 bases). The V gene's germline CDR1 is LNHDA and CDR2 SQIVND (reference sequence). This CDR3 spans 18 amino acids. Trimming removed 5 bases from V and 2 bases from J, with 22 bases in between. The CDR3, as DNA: TGTGCCAGTAGTGCTACCCGGAAGAGGGTAAACCCCTACAATGAGCAGTTCTTC. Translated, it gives CASSATRKRVNPYNEQFF.